This T cell receptor (beta chain) was captured by sequencing in a study of blood T cell repertoires in COVID-19. Across the whole study: Acute and convalescent COVID-19 specimens originated in the United States, Italy and Spain.

This CDR3 is 12 amino acids long. Per germline, CDR1 SGHVS and CDR2 FQNEAQ. V was trimmed by 5 bases and J by 4 bases, leaving 9 bases between them. Clones were sequenced by immunoSEQ multiplex PCR, and TCRdb holds only the in-frame ones, with some missing. The sample has under 60,000 clones; 87% are singletons. The clonotype was recovered from a human donor with acute or convalescent COVID-19. The donor label of this sample is uncertain. The J gene is TRBJ2-7, the V gene TRBV7-8; D is uncertain. Sequenced material: peripheral blood. CDR3 amino acids: CASSPTVYEQYF. CDR3 coding DNA: TGTGCCAGCAGCCCTACGGTATACGAGCAGTACTTC. Complete variable domain (other parts from reference TRBV7-8 and TRBJ2-7): GAGVSQSPRYKVAKRGQDVALRCDPISGHVSLFWYQQALGQGPEFLTYFQNEAQLDKSGLPSDRFFAERPEGSVSTLKIQRTQQEDSAVYLCASSPTVYEQYFGPGTRLTVT.